This is a list of T cell receptor beta chains from one sample in a study of blood T cell repertoires in COVID-19. Libraries were prepared by immunoSEQ multiplex PCR; TCRdb keeps only in-frame clonotypes and omits some of them. The sample lists about 200,000 clones, about 88% occurring once. The specimen was peripheral blood. The source of these receptors is a man aged 45-65 years with COVID-19, enrolled during active disease. The CDR3 runs from the conserved cysteine through the conserved F or W. The order of the fields is J gene, V gene, CDR3 length, D gene, clone size, CDR3 DNA, CDR3 protein. The D gene is left open where the match is weak. A row's size may be missing; if present it is once, few, many or a size class.

TRBJ1-6 | TRBV6-2/TRBV6-3 | 19 | - | - | TGTGCCAGCAGTTACTCGACTACAGGGCAGAGCTCCTATAATTCACCCCTCCACTTT | CASSYSTTGQSSYNSPLHF
TRBJ2-3 | TRBV28 | 15 | TRBD2 | - | TGTGCCAGCAGTCCGGGCGGGAGGCCTCAGGATACGCAGTATTTT | CASSPGGRPQDTQYF
TRBJ1-4 | TRBV5-1 | 14 | - | once | TGCGCCAGCAGCTTGCAGACAGGAAATGAAAAACTGTTTTTT | CASSLQTGNEKLFF
TRBJ2-1 | TRBV9 | 14 | TRBD2 | - | TGTGCCAGCAGCGAAGGCGGGAGATTCGATGAGCAGTTCTTC | CASSEGGRFDEQFF
TRBJ2-1 | TRBV6-5 | 13 | - | - | TGTGCCAGCAGTCCCGACTTTTACAATGAGCAGTTCTTC | CASSPDFYNEQFF
TRBJ1-5 | TRBV18 | 14 | - | - | TGTGCCAGCTCACCGGGCCAGAGAGATCAGCCCCAGCATTTT | CASSPGQRDQPQHF
TRBJ2-7 | TRBV29-1 | 13 | - | - | TGCAGCGTTGTCGAGGGTCTCTCCTACGAGCAGTACTTC | CSVVEGLSYEQYF
TRBJ1-1 | TRBV9 | 17 | TRBD1 | - | TGTGCCAGCAGCGTGGGACAGGGAATCCCCATGAACACTGAAGCTTTCTTT | CASSVGQGIPMNTEAFF
TRBJ1-1 | TRBV5-6 | 11 | - | - | TGTGCCAGCAGCTTGGCTACTGAAGCTTTCTTT | CASSLATEAFF
TRBJ2-7 | TRBV3-1/TRBV3-2 | 15 | TRBD1 | few | TGTGCCAGCAGCCACTACGGGACAGGGGGAAACGAGCAGTACTTC | CASSHYGTGGNEQYF
TRBJ2-3 | TRBV6-4 | 18 | - | - | TGTGCCAGCAGCCCTACGGGTTATGCGGAAGGTGGCACAGATACGCAGTATTTT | CASSPTGYAEGGTDTQYF
TRBJ2-5 | TRBV9 | 17 | TRBD2 | - | TGTGCCAGCAGCCGTCGAGGGGAAGCGGGACTTCAGGAGACCCAGTACTTC | CASSRRGEAGLQETQYF
TRBJ2-1 | TRBV5-4 | 15 | - | - | TGTGCCAGCAGCTTAGGAGGGGACCCCTACAATGAGCAGTTCTTC | CASSLGGDPYNEQFF
TRBJ2-6 | TRBV18 | 17 | - | - | TGTGCCAGCTCACAGACTGACGGATACTCTGGGGCCAACGTCCTGACTTTC | CASSQTDGYSGANVLTF
TRBJ2-2 | TRBV5-1 | 16 | TRBD2 | few | TGCGCCAGCAGCCCCTTCGGGGGGGAGGAGGGCGGGGAGCTGTTTTTT | CASSPFGGEEGGELFF
TRBJ1-2 | TRBV7-2 | 14 | TRBD1 | - | TGTGCCAGCACTCAGGGGGGTGGTAACTATGGCTACACCTTC | CASTQGGGNYGYTF
TRBJ2-2 | TRBV25-1 | 17 | - | once | TGTGCCAGCAGCCAAGGGGGGGGACTCACTAACACCGGGGAGCTGTTTTTT | CASSQGGGLTNTGELFF
TRBJ1-1 | TRBV5-3 | 14 | - | - | TGTGCCAGAAGCGACGGGGTTCCGTCTGTTGAAGCTTTCTTT | CARSDGVPSVEAFF
TRBJ2-7 | TRBV5-4 | 17 | TRBD1 | once | TGTGCCAGCAGCTTGGGAGCGGCCGGGACAGCAACCTACGAGCAGTACTTC | CASSLGAAGTATYEQYF
TRBJ1-5 | TRBV10-3 | 13 | TRBD1 | - | TGTGCCATCGGTGACAGGGGGGATCAGCCCCAGCATTTT | CAIGDRGDQPQHF
TRBJ1-3 | TRBV7-2 | 12 | TRBD1 | - | TGTGCCAGCAGCGTGGACAGGAACACCATATATTTT | CASSVDRNTIYF
TRBJ2-2 | TRBV5-1 | 16 | TRBD1 | - | TGCGCCAGCAGCCTGGGACAGTCGGTGGACACCGGGGAGCTGTTTTTT | CASSLGQSVDTGELFF
TRBJ2-5 | TRBV19 | 15 | - | once | TGTGCCAGTAGTATTACAACAGGGTTGGGAGAGACCCAGTACTTC | CASSITTGLGETQYF
TRBJ1-1 | TRBV25-1 | 13 | - | - | TGTGCCAGCAGTGAGCGGCTGAACACTGAAGCTTTCTTT | CASSERLNTEAFF
TRBJ2-5 | TRBV5-1 | 16 | TRBD2 | - | TGCGCCAGCAGCAAAACTAGCGGGAACGTGCAAGAGACCCAGTACTTC | CASSKTSGNVQETQYF
TRBJ2-1 | TRBV7-8 | 15 | TRBD2 | - | TGTGCCAGCAGCTTTTCTAGCGGGAGGTACAATGAGCAGTTCTTC | CASSFSSGRYNEQFF
TRBJ1-1 | TRBV6-5 | 14 | TRBD1 | - | TGTGCCAGCAGTTATACAGGGGTAGGCACTGAAGCTTTCTTT | CASSYTGVGTEAFF
TRBJ2-3 | TRBV6-4 | 15 | - | - | TGTGCCAGCAGTGCGGGACAAGGGAGCACAGATACGCAGTATTTT | CASSAGQGSTDTQYF
TRBJ2-7 | TRBV5-1 | 17 | - | - | TGCGCCAGCAGCTTGATTAGGCCAGGGGAACGGTCCTACGAGCAGTACTTC | CASSLIRPGERSYEQYF
TRBJ2-5 | TRBV5-4 | 14 | TRBD2 | - | TGTGCCAGCAGCCTAGGACTAGTGGGGGAGACCCAGTACTTC | CASSLGLVGETQYF
TRBJ2-5 | TRBV5-1 | 13 | - | - | TGCGCCAGCAGCTTCACAACCCAAGAGACCCAGTACTTC | CASSFTTQETQYF
TRBJ2-1 | TRBV27 | 14 | - | few | TGTGCCAGCAGTTTAGGGCAGGGGAACAATGAGCAGTTCTTC | CASSLGQGNNEQFF
TRBJ2-5 | TRBV24-1 | 15 | TRBD1 | - | TGTGCCACCAGTCGCCCGGACAGGGGAGGAGAGACCCAGTACTTC | CATSRPDRGGETQYF
TRBJ2-7 | TRBV5-6 | 15 | TRBD2 | - | TGTGCCAGCAGCCCTAGACTAGCGGGATCCTACGAGCAGTACTTC | CASSPRLAGSYEQYF
TRBJ2-6 | TRBV10-1 | 19 | TRBD1 | - | TGCGCCAGCAGTGAGCCAGGACAGGGGGCGCCCGGGGGGGCCAACGTCCTGACTTTC | CASSEPGQGAPGGANVLTF
TRBJ1-3 | TRBV2 | 12 | - | - | TGTGCCAGCAAACAGGAAGGAAACACCATATATTTT | CASKQEGNTIYF
TRBJ1-5 | TRBV19 | 14 | - | - | TGTGCCAGTAGTTACCAGAATAGCAATCAGCCCCAGCATTTT | CASSYQNSNQPQHF
TRBJ2-3 | TRBV5-6 | 15 | - | - | TGTGCCAGCAGCTCTCGTAAGGGGGGCACAGATACGCAGTATTTT | CASSSRKGGTDTQYF
TRBJ2-5 | TRBV5-4 | 15 | TRBD2 | - | TGTGCCAGCAGCTCGGGGGGAAAGACACAAGAGACCCAGTACTTC | CASSSGGKTQETQYF
TRBJ1-1 | TRBV5-1 | 17 | - | - | TGCGCCAGCAGCTTGGCCAGCGGGGTTCGGGTGAACACTGAAGCTTTCTTT | CASSLASGVRVNTEAFF
TRBJ2-3 | TRBV25-1 | 15 | TRBD2 | - | TGTGCCAGCAGTGAGAGTAGCGGGAGCACAGATACGCAGTATTTT | CASSESSGSTDTQYF
TRBJ2-1 | TRBV19 | 15 | - | once | TGTGCCAGTTCTAGCCGGGACTTGCCCTACAATGAGCAGTTCTTC | CASSSRDLPYNEQFF
TRBJ2-2 | TRBV4-3 | 17 | TRBD2 | - | TGCGCCAGCAGCCAAAAGCGGGGGGGCTTTTACACCGGGGAGCTGTTTTTT | CASSQKRGGFYTGELFF
TRBJ2-5 | TRBV6-5 | 12 | - | - | TGTGCCAGCACAGGGAACCGAGAGACCCAGTACTTC | CASTGNRETQYF
TRBJ2-7 | TRBV11-2 | 14 | - | - | TGTGCCAGCAGCTTAGGTGGGACACCCTACGAGCAGTACTTC | CASSLGGTPYEQYF
TRBJ2-5 | TRBV7-9 | 15 | TRBD2 | - | TGTGCCAGCAGCCTACTAGCGGGGCCCGAAGAGACCCAGTACTTC | CASSLLAGPEETQYF
TRBJ2-1 | TRBV7-2 | 18 | TRBD2 | - | TGTGCCAGCAGCTTAGCGAGACTAGGGGCGGGGGGTTCACGTGAGCAGTTCTTC | CASSLARLGAGGSREQFF
TRBJ1-6 | TRBV19 | 15 | TRBD1 | few | TGTGCCAGTAGTATGGGACAGGGGACCGGGTCACCCCTCCACTTT | CASSMGQGTGSPLHF
TRBJ1-2 | TRBV6-1 | 14 | TRBD1 | - | TGTGCCAGCAGTGAAAGGGGGGACAGGGCTGGCTACACCTTC | CASSERGDRAGYTF
TRBJ1-2 | TRBV12-3/TRBV12-4 | 13 | TRBD1 | - | TGTGCCAGCAGGGTGACAGGGCTCGTGGGCTACACCTTC | CASRVTGLVGYTF
TRBJ2-1 | TRBV2 | 12 | - | - | TGTGCCAGCAATACTATCTACCGTGAGCAGTTCTTC | CASNTIYREQFF
TRBJ2-2 | TRBV29-1 | 15 | TRBD1 | - | TGCAGCGTTTTTATGACCGGGACAGGGACCGGGGAGCTGTTTTTT | CSVFMTGTGTGELFF
TRBJ2-3 | TRBV18 | 16 | TRBD1 | - | TGTGCCAGCTCACCAATCCCGGGACAGGGAACAGATACGCAGTATTTT | CASSPIPGQGTDTQYF
TRBJ2-7 | TRBV6-5 | 13 | - | - | TGTGCCAGCAGTTACCGGTGGTCCTACGAGCAGTACTTC | CASSYRWSYEQYF
TRBJ2-2 | TRBV19 | 19 | - | - | TGTGCCAGTACTGTCGTGTCGACAGGCCAGAACGCGAACACCGGGGAGCTGTTTTTT | CASTVVSTGQNANTGELFF
TRBJ2-7 | TRBV19 | 14 | TRBD2 | - | TGTGCCAGTAGTCTTTCACTAGCGGATTACGAGCAGTACTTC | CASSLSLADYEQYF
TRBJ2-3 | TRBV14 | 16 | - | - | TGTGCCAGCAGCCCCGGCCGGAGCGGGCGCACAGATACGCAGTATTTT | CASSPGRSGRTDTQYF
TRBJ1-2 | TRBV28 | 14 | - | - | TGTGCCAGCAGGACCGAGGGTGGGTTCTATGGCTACACCTTC | CASRTEGGFYGYTF
TRBJ2-7 | TRBV28 | 14 | - | - | TGTGCCAGCATTAATCCGGGAAGCTCCTACGAGCAGTACTTC | CASINPGSSYEQYF